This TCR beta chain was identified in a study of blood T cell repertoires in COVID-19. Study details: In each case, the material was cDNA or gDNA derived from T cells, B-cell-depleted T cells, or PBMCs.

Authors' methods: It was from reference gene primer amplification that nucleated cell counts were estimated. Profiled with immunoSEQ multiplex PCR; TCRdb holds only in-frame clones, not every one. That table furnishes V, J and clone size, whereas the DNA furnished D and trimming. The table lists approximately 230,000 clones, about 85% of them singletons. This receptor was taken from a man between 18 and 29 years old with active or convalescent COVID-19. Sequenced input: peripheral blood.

CDR3 loop: CASSYEVGYEQYF. For the CDR3, the DNA is TGTGCCAGCAGTTACGAGGTCGGCTACGAGCAGTACTTC. V is TRBV6-5 and J is TRBJ2-7; unclear D gene. The CDR3 runs 13 residues. The germline V gene encodes CDR1 MNHEY and CDR2 SVGAGI. The V and J ends lost 2 bases and 3 bases respectively, with 8 bases between them.